A selection of T cell receptor beta chains follows, all from one sample in a study of neoadjuvant nivolumab and ipilimumab in lung cancer. Profiled with immunoSEQ multiplex PCR; TCRdb holds only in-frame clones, not every one. The table shows about 29,000 clones, with 75% to 85% occurring only once. The sequences come from tumor tissue, collected after neoadjuvant nivolumab, alone or with ipilimumab, at or shortly before surgery. The receptors stem from an adult with non-small cell lung cancer. CDR3s include the opening cysteine and the closing phenylalanine or tryptophan. Each record gives: clone size, J gene, V gene, D gene, CDR3 length, CDR3 DNA, CDR3 protein. A D gene is named only where the DNA matches it firmly. The size of a clone is reported for some rows only, either as once, few or many, or as a class for expanded clones.

abundance: once; j_gene: TRBJ2-7; v_gene: TRBV18; d_gene: TRBD1; len: 14; CDR3nt: TGTGCCAGCTCACCCCGACAGGGGACCTACGAGCAGTACTTC; CDR3aa: CASSPRQGTYEQYF
abundance: .; j_gene: TRBJ1-5; v_gene: TRBV7-9; d_gene: .; len: 14; CDR3nt: TGTGCCAGCAGCTCGGACAGAGTCAATCAGCCCCAGCATTTT; CDR3aa: CASSSDRVNQPQHF
abundance: .; j_gene: TRBJ1-1; v_gene: TRBV6-4; d_gene: .; len: 13; CDR3nt: TGTGCCAGCAGTGCACATATGAACACTGAAGCTTTCTTT; CDR3aa: CASSAHMNTEAFF
abundance: .; j_gene: TRBJ1-1; v_gene: TRBV19; d_gene: .; len: 16; CDR3nt: TGTGCCAGTACCGATGACTTTGGGATTCAGAACACTGAAGCTTTCTTT; CDR3aa: CASTDDFGIQNTEAFF
abundance: .; j_gene: TRBJ2-1; v_gene: TRBV7-9; d_gene: TRBD2; len: 15; CDR3nt: TGTGCCAGCAGCTTTGGACTAGCGGGAGAGGGTGAGCAGTTCTTC; CDR3aa: CASSFGLAGEGEQFF
abundance: .; j_gene: TRBJ2-5; v_gene: TRBV7-2; d_gene: .; len: 12; CDR3nt: TGTGCCAGCAGCGGCCCTTGGGAGACCCAGTACTTC; CDR3aa: CASSGPWETQYF
abundance: .; j_gene: TRBJ2-1; v_gene: TRBV9; d_gene: .; len: 15; CDR3nt: TGTGCCAGCAGCGTAGGTGCCGGGATGTTCGATGAGCAGTTCTTC; CDR3aa: CASSVGAGMFDEQFF
abundance: .; j_gene: TRBJ2-7; v_gene: TRBV19; d_gene: TRBD1; len: 14; CDR3nt: TGTGCCAGTAGTATAGTAACAGGGGCGAGCGAGCAGTACTTC; CDR3aa: CASSIVTGASEQYF
abundance: .; j_gene: TRBJ2-2; v_gene: TRBV5-1; d_gene: TRBD1; len: 14; CDR3nt: TGCGCCAGCAAACGGGACAGGAACACCGGGGAGCTGTTTTTT; CDR3aa: CASKRDRNTGELFF
abundance: .; j_gene: TRBJ1-2; v_gene: TRBV5-6; d_gene: .; len: 13; CDR3nt: TGTGCCAGCAGCTTGAGTGGGAACTATGGCTACACCTTC; CDR3aa: CASSLSGNYGYTF
abundance: .; j_gene: TRBJ2-2; v_gene: TRBV5-1; d_gene: .; len: 15; CDR3nt: TGCGCCAGCAGCTCAGAAAAAGGGGCAGGCGGGGAGCTGTTTTTT; CDR3aa: CASSSEKGAGGELFF
abundance: .; j_gene: TRBJ2-7; v_gene: TRBV6-1; d_gene: .; len: 14; CDR3nt: TGTGCCAGCAGTGTCTGGCAGGGGAAGTACGAGCAGTACTTC; CDR3aa: CASSVWQGKYEQYF
abundance: medium-sized; j_gene: TRBJ1-1; v_gene: TRBV14; d_gene: .; len: 13; CDR3nt: TGTGCCAGCAGCCAAGTCCAATTAGGGTCAGCTTTCTTT; CDR3aa: CASSQVQLGSAFF
abundance: .; j_gene: TRBJ2-7; v_gene: TRBV28; d_gene: TRBD2; len: 14; CDR3nt: TGTGCCAGCTGCTGGGGGGGGTCCGGCTACGAGCAGTACTTC; CDR3aa: CASCWGGSGYEQYF
abundance: once; j_gene: TRBJ1-4; v_gene: TRBV29-1; d_gene: TRBD1; len: 14; CDR3nt: TGCAGCGCGGCCAGGGACAGTCTTTATGAAAAACTGTTTTTT; CDR3aa: CSAARDSLYEKLFF
abundance: .; j_gene: TRBJ1-1; v_gene: TRBV15; d_gene: .; len: 15; CDR3nt: TGTGCCACCAGCCCGGGGGCAAGGGTGAACACTGAAGCTTTCTTT; CDR3aa: CATSPGARVNTEAFF
abundance: .; j_gene: TRBJ1-6; v_gene: TRBV7-8; d_gene: .; len: 14; CDR3nt: TGTGCCAGCAGCTTAGCGCTTGAGGTTTCACCCCTCCACTTT; CDR3aa: CASSLALEVSPLHF
abundance: .; j_gene: TRBJ1-1; v_gene: TRBV14; d_gene: .; len: 17; CDR3nt: TGTGCCAGCAGCCAAGATTACAGGACTAATGGGTTGGGTGAAGCTTTCTTT; CDR3aa: CASSQDYRTNGLGEAFF
abundance: .; j_gene: TRBJ2-1; v_gene: TRBV7-2; d_gene: .; len: 15; CDR3nt: TGTGCCAGCAGCTTAGGGTCAGGGGGGCACAATGAGCAGTTCTTC; CDR3aa: CASSLGSGGHNEQFF
abundance: .; j_gene: TRBJ2-3; v_gene: TRBV25-1; d_gene: TRBD2; len: 17; CDR3nt: TGTGCCAGCAGGACTAGCGGGTCCGAATGGCAGACAGATACGCAGTATTTT; CDR3aa: CASRTSGSEWQTDTQYF
abundance: .; j_gene: TRBJ2-7; v_gene: TRBV7-2; d_gene: .; len: 14; CDR3nt: TGTGCCAGCAGCTTAGGACGGGTCTCCTACGAGCAGTACTTC; CDR3aa: CASSLGRVSYEQYF
abundance: .; j_gene: TRBJ2-3; v_gene: TRBV18; d_gene: .; len: 15; CDR3nt: TGTGCCAGCTCACCAAACCCTGATAGCACAGATACGCAGTATTTT; CDR3aa: CASSPNPDSTDTQYF
abundance: .; j_gene: TRBJ1-1; v_gene: TRBV18; d_gene: .; len: 15; CDR3nt: TGTGCCAGCTCACCAGTGGCAGGGCCGTCTACTGAAGCTTTCTTT; CDR3aa: CASSPVAGPSTEAFF
abundance: once; j_gene: TRBJ2-5; v_gene: TRBV10-2; d_gene: .; len: 12; CDR3nt: TGCGCCAGCAGGACAGGACGGGAGACCCAGTACTTC; CDR3aa: CASRTGRETQYF
abundance: .; j_gene: TRBJ2-7; v_gene: TRBV27; d_gene: TRBD1; len: 14; CDR3nt: TGTGCCAGCAGTTTAGGGGACAGGTCCTACGAGCAGTACTTC; CDR3aa: CASSLGDRSYEQYF
abundance: .; j_gene: TRBJ1-2; v_gene: TRBV5-6; d_gene: TRBD1; len: 16; CDR3nt: TGTGCCAGCAGCTTGGAGGGGGAAGGGGGCTACTATGGCTACACCTTC; CDR3aa: CASSLEGEGGYYGYTF
abundance: .; j_gene: TRBJ2-7; v_gene: TRBV6-1; d_gene: .; len: 14; CDR3nt: TGTGCCAGCAGTGAAGAGCCAAGGTCTTACGAGCAGTACTTC; CDR3aa: CASSEEPRSYEQYF
abundance: once; j_gene: TRBJ1-1; v_gene: TRBV5-6; d_gene: .; len: 15; CDR3nt: TGTGCCAGCAGGGGGTCAGGGCAAAGGAACACTGAAGCTTTCTTT; CDR3aa: CASRGSGQRNTEAFF
abundance: .; j_gene: TRBJ1-5; v_gene: TRBV6-1; d_gene: .; len: 16; CDR3nt: TGTGCCAGCAGTGAAGGGGCAGGCGATAGCAATCAGCCCCAGCATTTT; CDR3aa: CASSEGAGDSNQPQHF
abundance: .; j_gene: TRBJ1-1; v_gene: TRBV11-2; d_gene: .; len: 12; CDR3nt: TGTGCCAGCAGCGTCTGGACGGATCATCCTTTCTTT; CDR3aa: CASSVWTDHPFF
abundance: once; j_gene: TRBJ1-5; v_gene: TRBV5-6; d_gene: .; len: 14; CDR3nt: TGTGCCAGCAGCTTGGGACTTTCCAAGGAGCCCCAGCATTTT; CDR3aa: CASSLGLSKEPQHF
abundance: .; j_gene: TRBJ2-5; v_gene: TRBV2; d_gene: .; len: 16; CDR3nt: TGTGCCAGCAGTGAAATCCAGGGGGGTAGCGTAGAGACCCAGTACTTC; CDR3aa: CASSEIQGGSVETQYF
abundance: .; j_gene: TRBJ2-2; v_gene: TRBV7-2; d_gene: TRBD2; len: 16; CDR3nt: TGTGCCAGCAGCTTAGGGACTAGCGGGAACACCGGGGAGCTGTTTTTT; CDR3aa: CASSLGTSGNTGELFF
abundance: .; j_gene: TRBJ1-2; v_gene: TRBV29-1; d_gene: .; len: 13; CDR3nt: TGCAGCGTTGAAATGGGGGGAGGCTATGGCTACACCTTC; CDR3aa: CSVEMGGGYGYTF
abundance: .; j_gene: TRBJ2-3; v_gene: TRBV7-3; d_gene: .; len: 13; CDR3nt: TGTGCCAGCAGCTTGAGAAGAAGGGATACGCAGTATTTT; CDR3aa: CASSLRRRDTQYF
abundance: .; j_gene: TRBJ2-1; v_gene: TRBV6-1; d_gene: TRBD1; len: 15; CDR3nt: TGTGCCAGCAGTGAGAGGGACAGAACCTACAATGAGCAGTTCTTC; CDR3aa: CASSERDRTYNEQFF
abundance: few; j_gene: TRBJ2-7; v_gene: TRBV11-2; d_gene: .; len: 15; CDR3nt: TGTGCCAGCAGCTTGTCAAGGCAGGATGTCTACGAGCAGTACTTC; CDR3aa: CASSLSRQDVYEQYF
abundance: .; j_gene: TRBJ2-1; v_gene: TRBV30; d_gene: TRBD2; len: 14; CDR3nt: TGTGCCTGGAGTGTAAGTTCGGGGGGCAATGAGCAGTTCTTC; CDR3aa: CAWSVSSGGNEQFF
abundance: .; j_gene: TRBJ2-2; v_gene: TRBV25-1; d_gene: .; len: 16; CDR3nt: TGTGCCAGCAGTGAATGGGGGGCCGGAAACACCGGGGAGCTGTTTTTT; CDR3aa: CASSEWGAGNTGELFF
abundance: .; j_gene: TRBJ1-4; v_gene: TRBV9; d_gene: .; len: 13; CDR3nt: TGTGCCAGCAGCGTAGGAACGAATGAAAAACTGTTTTTT; CDR3aa: CASSVGTNEKLFF
abundance: .; j_gene: TRBJ2-7; v_gene: TRBV6-1; d_gene: .; len: 14; CDR3nt: TGTGCCAGCCACGAAGTGGGGGCCAGCGAAGAGCAGTACTTC; CDR3aa: CASHEVGASEEQYF
abundance: .; j_gene: TRBJ1-2; v_gene: TRBV6-1; d_gene: .; len: 14; CDR3nt: TGTGCCAGCAGTGAATCTTACCGTAACTATGGCTACACCTTC; CDR3aa: CASSESYRNYGYTF
abundance: .; j_gene: TRBJ2-4; v_gene: TRBV7-2; d_gene: TRBD1; len: 13; CDR3nt: TGTGCCAGCAGCTACAGGGGGCAAAACATTCAGTACTTC; CDR3aa: CASSYRGQNIQYF
abundance: .; j_gene: TRBJ2-3; v_gene: TRBV7-8; d_gene: .; len: 13; CDR3nt: TGTGCCAGCAGCTTAGGGCGCACAGATACGCAGTATTTT; CDR3aa: CASSLGRTDTQYF
abundance: .; j_gene: TRBJ2-3; v_gene: TRBV29-1; d_gene: .; len: 15; CDR3nt: TGCAGCGTTGCCGGGGTGAGCCGTGGCTCCGATACGCAGTATTTT; CDR3aa: CSVAGVSRGSDTQYF
abundance: .; j_gene: TRBJ2-5; v_gene: TRBV18; d_gene: TRBD1; len: 14; CDR3nt: TGTGCCAGCTCACCCACGACAGGGCAAGAGACCCAGTACTTC; CDR3aa: CASSPTTGQETQYF
abundance: once; j_gene: TRBJ1-2; v_gene: TRBV2; d_gene: .; len: 14; CDR3nt: TGTGCCAGCAGTGGGCGCGAAAGAAACTATGGCTACACCTTC; CDR3aa: CASSGRERNYGYTF
abundance: .; j_gene: TRBJ1-5; v_gene: TRBV19; d_gene: TRBD1; len: 21; CDR3nt: TGTGCCAGTAGTATAGACTCAAGGAGGGGACAGGGACCCAATAGCAATCAGCCCCAGCATTTT; CDR3aa: CASSIDSRRGQGPNSNQPQHF
abundance: .; j_gene: TRBJ2-7; v_gene: TRBV30; d_gene: TRBD1; len: 13; CDR3nt: TGTGCCTGGAGTGGGACAGGGAAGAACGAGCAGTACTTC; CDR3aa: CAWSGTGKNEQYF
abundance: .; j_gene: TRBJ2-5; v_gene: TRBV19; d_gene: .; len: 13; CDR3nt: TGTGCCAGTACTAGGGACCTAAGGGAGACCCAGTACTTC; CDR3aa: CASTRDLRETQYF
abundance: .; j_gene: TRBJ1-1; v_gene: TRBV25-1; d_gene: .; len: 11; CDR3nt: TGTGCCAGCACCTCGAACACTGAAGCTTTCTTT; CDR3aa: CASTSNTEAFF
abundance: .; j_gene: TRBJ1-5; v_gene: TRBV27; d_gene: .; len: 13; CDR3nt: TGTGCCAGCAGTTTTTCATTAGGTGTAGCCCAGCATTTT; CDR3aa: CASSFSLGVAQHF
abundance: .; j_gene: TRBJ1-2; v_gene: TRBV25-1; d_gene: .; len: 13; CDR3nt: TGTGCCAGCAGCAGGGGTCCTAACTATGGCTACACCTTC; CDR3aa: CASSRGPNYGYTF